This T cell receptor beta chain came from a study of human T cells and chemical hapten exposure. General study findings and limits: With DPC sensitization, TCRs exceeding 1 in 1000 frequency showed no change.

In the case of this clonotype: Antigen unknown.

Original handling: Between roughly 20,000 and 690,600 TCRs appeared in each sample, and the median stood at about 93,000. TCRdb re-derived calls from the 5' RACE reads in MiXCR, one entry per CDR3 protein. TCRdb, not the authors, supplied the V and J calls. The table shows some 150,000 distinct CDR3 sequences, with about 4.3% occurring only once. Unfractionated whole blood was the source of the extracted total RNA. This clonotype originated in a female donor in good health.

CDR3 nucleotide sequence: TGCAGTGCTAGTTTGGGCGGGGGGGCCTCAGAGACCCAGTACTTC. This encodes CSASLGGGASETQYF. The chain is built from TRBV20-1 and TRBJ2-5, with 9 bases aligning to TRBD2. CDR1 and CDR2 from the germline V gene are DFQATT and SNEGSKA (reference sequence). V shed 3 bases, J shed 4 bases, and the junction held 9 bases outside the gene matches. CDR3 length equals 15 residues.